Reported below is one TCR beta chain. Antigen: not known. This entry belongs to a study of response to subunit inactivated influenza vaccine. TCRdb itself ran the RT-PCR reads through MiXCR, one entry per CDR3 protein. The repertoire has 530,000 or so distinct CDR3 sequences, less than 30% of them found once; the top ten carry over 1.5%. Points from the study as a whole: T cells newly recruited by each seasonal influenza vaccination are few, the authors suggested.

Trimming shortened V by 6 bases and J by 3 bases, and 15 bases separated the two germline ends. Per germline, CDR1 ENHRY and CDR2 SYGVKD. The CDR3 has 14 residues. The sequence derives from a man in his forties or fifties who received an inactivated influenza vaccine. The chain employs TRBV10-3 and TRBJ2-7; D remains unclear. Sequences were derived from CD4+ T cells sorted from PBMCs, sampled 4 to 6 days after vaccination. The CDR3 here is CAIRPDERIYEQYF. The CDR3 coding sequence is TGTGCCATCAGGCCGGACGAAAGAATCTACGAGCAGTACTTC.